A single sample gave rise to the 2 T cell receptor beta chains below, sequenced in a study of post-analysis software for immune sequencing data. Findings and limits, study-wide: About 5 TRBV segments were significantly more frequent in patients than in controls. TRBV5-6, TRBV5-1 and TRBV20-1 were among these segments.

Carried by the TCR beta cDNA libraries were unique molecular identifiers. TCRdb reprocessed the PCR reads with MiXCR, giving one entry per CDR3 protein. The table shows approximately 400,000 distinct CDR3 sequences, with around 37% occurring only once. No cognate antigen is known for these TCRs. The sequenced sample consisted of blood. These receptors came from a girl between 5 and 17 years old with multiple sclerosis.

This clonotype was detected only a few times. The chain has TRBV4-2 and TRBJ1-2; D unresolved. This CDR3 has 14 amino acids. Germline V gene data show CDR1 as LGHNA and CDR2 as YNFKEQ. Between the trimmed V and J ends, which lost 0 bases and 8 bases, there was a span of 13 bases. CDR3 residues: CASSQDTDERGYTF. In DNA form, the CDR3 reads TGTGCCAGCAGCCAAGACACCGATGAAAGGGGCTACACCTTC.

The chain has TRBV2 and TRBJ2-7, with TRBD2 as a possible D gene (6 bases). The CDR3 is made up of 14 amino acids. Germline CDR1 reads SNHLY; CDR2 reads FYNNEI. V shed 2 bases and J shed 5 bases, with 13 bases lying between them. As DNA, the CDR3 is TGTGCCAGCAGTGAAAGGGCTTCGGGAGACGAGCAGTACTTC. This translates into CASSERASGDEQYF.